The 10 T cell receptor beta chains presented below share a single source sample, sequenced in a study of beta chain features in type 1 diabetes. Expressed TCRB transcripts were sequenced because the isolated RNA had all been reverse transcribed beforehand. Repertoires were generated with immunoSEQ multiplex PCR, while TCRdb's copy carries only in-frame clones and drops some. The sample lists roughly 450,000 clones; about 15% were seen once. Sequenced input: naive CD4+ T cells from blood. The source of these receptors is a man between 25 and 39 years old in good health.

Remarks on this clone: The junction does not match germline at one end; this may be a read error. The chain links TRBV14 to TRBJ1-1; 7 bases line up with TRBD1. The CDR3 sequence is 12 residues long. Germline assignment: CDR1 SGHDN and CDR2 FVKESK. For the CDR3, the DNA is TGTGCCAGCAGCAAAGAAGACAGGGCGGCTTTCTTT. Its translation is CASSKEDRAAFF.

This clone was observed a few times. The chain employs TRBV7-3 and TRBJ2-1; 15 bases match TRBD2. Germline values: CDR1 SGHTA, CDR2 FQGTGA. V lost 2 bases, J lost 9 bases, and 2 bases stayed unmatched. This CDR3 comprises 15 residues. CDR3 DNA: TGTGCCAGCAGCTTAGGACTAGCGGGAGGGCGTGAGCAGTTCTTC. It translates to CASSLGLAGGREQFF.

This chain links TRBV7-9 with TRBJ2-3; D gene ambiguous. This CDR3 has 14 amino acids. V lost 1 base to trimming and J lost 2 bases, with 7 bases between them. CDR1 and CDR2 from the germline V gene are SEHNR and FQNEAQ (reference sequence). CDR3 sequence (DNA): TGTGCCAGCAGCTTAGGGGGAACCACAGATACGCAGTATTTT. It codes for CASSLGGTTDTQYF. Filled out from reference TRBV7-9 and TRBJ2-3, the complete variable domain reads DTGVSQNPRHKITKRGQNVTFRCDPISEHNRLYWYRQTLGQGPEFLTYFQNEAQLEKSRLLSDRFSAERPKGSFSTLEIQRTEQGDSAMYLCASSLGGTTDTQYFGPGTRLTVL.

This chain links TRBV4-1 with TRBJ2-1; D remains unclear. V lost 6 bases to trimming and J lost 5 bases, with 5 bases between them. The CDR3 length is 11 residues. The germline gives CDR1 MGHRA, CDR2 YSYEKL. CDR3 region: CASRSDNEQFF. The CDR3, as DNA: TGCGCCAGCAGGTCCGACAATGAGCAGTTCTTC.

The chain recombines TRBV7-9 with TRBJ2-7; 11 nucleotides match TRBD1. The length of the CDR3 is 14 residues. Germline values: CDR1 SEHNR, CDR2 FQNEAQ (reference sequence). The V and J ends lost 5 bases and 3 bases, in that order; junction bases with no gene match: 3. CDR3 amino acids: CASSRTGGDYEQYV. In DNA, the CDR3 is TGTGCCAGCAGCCGGACAGGGGGCGACTACGAGCAGTACGTC.

A word on this clone: One end of the junction varies from germline; a read error may be responsible. The CDR3 spells CARSRANSPLHF. The CDR3 coding sequence is TGTGCCCGGAGCAGGGCGAATTCACCCCTCCACTTT. The V and J genes are TRBV30 and TRBJ1-6; D possibly corresponds to TRBD1 (5 bases). The CDR3 consists of 12 residues. Germline V gene sequence: CDR1 GTSNPN, CDR2 SVGIG (reference sequence).

Only a few counts were recorded for this clone. CDR3 amino acids: CASSFAGATWGTGELFF. The CDR3 nucleotides are TGTGCCAGCAGTTTCGCGGGAGCCACCTGGGGCACCGGGGAGCTGTTTTTT. This chain connects TRBV27 to TRBJ2-2; the match to TRBD2 covers 7 bases. The V segment lost 3 bases and the J segment 4 bases; nucleotides outside the gene matches: 11. Germline CDR1 MNHEY, CDR2 SMNVEV (reference sequence). The CDR3 sequence is 17 residues long.

In this sample, this clone turned up a few times. This sequence joins TRBV10-3 and TRBJ2-5, with 9 bases identical to TRBD2. The trim removed 4 bases at V and 3 bases at J, leaving 3 bases unmatched. The CDR3 length is 14 residues. CDR1 and CDR2 (germline): ENHRY, SYGVKD. The CDR3 nucleotides read TGTGCCATCAGTGTACGACTAGCGGAAGAGACCCAGTACTTC. Translation: CAISVRLAEETQYF.

This clone appeared a single time. The V call is TRBV11-2, the J call TRBJ2-7, with TRBD2 matching over 7 bases. Looked up from germline, CDR1 is SGHAT and CDR2 is FQNNGV. The trim removed 3 bases at V and 3 bases at J, leaving 5 bases unmatched. The CDR3 loop spans 14 amino acids. The CDR3 DNA reads as TGTGCCAGCAGCTTTAAGGGCGGGAGCTACGAGCAGTACTTC. Its protein product is CASSFKGGSYEQYF.

This clone has a single count. This rearrangement joins TRBV2 to TRBJ1-2; D call uncertain. With 2 bases removed from V and 1 base from J, the gap between germline ends came to 8 bases. The CDR3 has 14 amino acids. Per the germline V gene, CDR1 is SNHLY and CDR2 is FYNNEI. As DNA, the CDR3 is TGTGCCAGCAGTGAAAGTAGCCTTAACTATGGCTACACCTTC. This codes for CASSESSLNYGYTF.